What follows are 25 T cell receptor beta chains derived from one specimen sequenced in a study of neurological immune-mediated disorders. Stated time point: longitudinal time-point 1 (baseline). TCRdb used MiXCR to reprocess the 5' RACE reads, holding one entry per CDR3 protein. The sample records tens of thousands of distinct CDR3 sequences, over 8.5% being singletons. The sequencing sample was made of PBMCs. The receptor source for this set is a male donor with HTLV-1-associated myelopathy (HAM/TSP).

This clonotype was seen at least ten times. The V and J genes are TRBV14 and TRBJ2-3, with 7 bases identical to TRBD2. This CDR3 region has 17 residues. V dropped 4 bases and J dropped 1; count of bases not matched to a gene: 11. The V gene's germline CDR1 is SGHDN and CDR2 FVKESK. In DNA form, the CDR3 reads TGTGCCAGCAGCCCGCGCAGCGGGGTATATGGCACAGATACGCAGTATTTT. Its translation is CASSPRSGVYGTDTQYF.

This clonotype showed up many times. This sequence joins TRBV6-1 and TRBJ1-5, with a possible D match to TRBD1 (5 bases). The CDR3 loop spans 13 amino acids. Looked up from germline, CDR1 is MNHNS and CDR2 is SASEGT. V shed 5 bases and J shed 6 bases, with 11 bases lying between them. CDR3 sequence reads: CASSPTRAQPQHF. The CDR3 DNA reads TGTGCCAGCAGTCCCACCAGGGCTCAGCCCCAGCATTTT.

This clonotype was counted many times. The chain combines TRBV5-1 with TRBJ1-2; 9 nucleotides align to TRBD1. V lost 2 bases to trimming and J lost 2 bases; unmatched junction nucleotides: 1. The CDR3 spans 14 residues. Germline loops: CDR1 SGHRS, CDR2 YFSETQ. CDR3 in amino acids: CASSLGQGNYGYTF. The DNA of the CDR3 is TGCGCCAGCAGCTTAGGACAGGGGAACTATGGCTACACCTTC.

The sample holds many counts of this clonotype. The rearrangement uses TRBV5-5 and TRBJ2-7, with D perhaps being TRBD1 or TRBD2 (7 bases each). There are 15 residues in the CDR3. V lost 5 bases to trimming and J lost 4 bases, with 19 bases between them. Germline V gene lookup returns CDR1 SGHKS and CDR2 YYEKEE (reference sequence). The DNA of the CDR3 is TGTGCCAGCAGGAGTCAGGGGGGGCTAAGGTACGAGCAGTACTTC. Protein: CASRSQGGLRYEQYF.

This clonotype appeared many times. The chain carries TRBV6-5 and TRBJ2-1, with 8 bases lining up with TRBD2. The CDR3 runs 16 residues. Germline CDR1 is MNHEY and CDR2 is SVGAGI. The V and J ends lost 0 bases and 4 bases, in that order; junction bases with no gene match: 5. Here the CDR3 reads CASSYSPAGVYNEQFF. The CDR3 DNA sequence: TGTGCCAGCAGTTACTCACCAGCGGGGGTTTACAATGAGCAGTTCTTC.

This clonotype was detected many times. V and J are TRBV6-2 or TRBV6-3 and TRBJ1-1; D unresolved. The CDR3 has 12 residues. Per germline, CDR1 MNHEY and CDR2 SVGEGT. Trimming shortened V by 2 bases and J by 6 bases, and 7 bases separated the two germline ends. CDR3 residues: CASSYGVSEAFF. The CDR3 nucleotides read TGTGCCAGCAGTTACGGGGTATCTGAAGCTTTCTTT.

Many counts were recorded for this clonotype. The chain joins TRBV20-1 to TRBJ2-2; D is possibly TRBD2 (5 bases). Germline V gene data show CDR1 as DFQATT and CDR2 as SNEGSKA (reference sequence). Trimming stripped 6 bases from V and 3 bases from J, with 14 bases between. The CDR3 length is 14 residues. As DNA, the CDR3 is TGCAGTGCCGGGTGGACTTATGACACCGGGGAGCTGTTTTTT. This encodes CSAGWTYDTGELFF.

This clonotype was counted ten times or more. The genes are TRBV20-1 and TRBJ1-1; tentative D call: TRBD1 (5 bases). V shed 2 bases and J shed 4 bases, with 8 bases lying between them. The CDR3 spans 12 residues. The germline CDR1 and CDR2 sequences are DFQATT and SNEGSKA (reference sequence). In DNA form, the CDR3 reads TGCAGTGCTAGACTAAGGGGCACTGAAGCTTTCTTT. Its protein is CSARLRGTEAFF.

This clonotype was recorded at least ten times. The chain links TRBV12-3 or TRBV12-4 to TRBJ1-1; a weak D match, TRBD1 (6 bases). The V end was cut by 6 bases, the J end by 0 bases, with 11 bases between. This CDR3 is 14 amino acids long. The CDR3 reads CASSWGHLNTEAFF. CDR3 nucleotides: TGTGCCAGCAGCTGGGGACACTTGAACACTGAAGCTTTCTTT.

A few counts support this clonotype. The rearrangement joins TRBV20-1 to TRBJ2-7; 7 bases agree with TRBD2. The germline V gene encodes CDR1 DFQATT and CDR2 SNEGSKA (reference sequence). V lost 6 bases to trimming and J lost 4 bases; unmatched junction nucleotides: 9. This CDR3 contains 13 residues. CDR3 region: CSAPPAGRYEQYF. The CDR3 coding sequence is TGCAGTGCCCCCCCAGCGGGACGATACGAGCAGTACTTC.

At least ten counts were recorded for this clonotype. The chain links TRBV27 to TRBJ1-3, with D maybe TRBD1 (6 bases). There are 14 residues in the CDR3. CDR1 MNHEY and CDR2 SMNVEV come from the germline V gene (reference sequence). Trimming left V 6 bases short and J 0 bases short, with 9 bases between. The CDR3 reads CASRDSVSGNTIYF. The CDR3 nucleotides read TGTGCCAGCAGGGACAGCGTCTCTGGAAACACCATATATTTT.

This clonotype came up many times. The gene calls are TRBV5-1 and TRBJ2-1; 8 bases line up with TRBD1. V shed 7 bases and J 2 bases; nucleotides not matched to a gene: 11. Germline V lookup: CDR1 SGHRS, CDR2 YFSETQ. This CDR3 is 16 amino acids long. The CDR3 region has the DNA TGCGCCAGCGTACCCGAACCGGGACAGGCCTACAATGAGCAGTTCTTC. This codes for CASVPEPGQAYNEQFF.

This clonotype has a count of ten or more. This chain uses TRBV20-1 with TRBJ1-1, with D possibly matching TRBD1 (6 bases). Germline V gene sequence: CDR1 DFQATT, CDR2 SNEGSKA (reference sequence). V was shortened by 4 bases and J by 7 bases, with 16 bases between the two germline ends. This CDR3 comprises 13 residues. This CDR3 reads CSATRTVQGEAFF. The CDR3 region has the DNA TGCAGTGCTACCCGGACAGTCCAGGGTGAAGCTTTCTTT.

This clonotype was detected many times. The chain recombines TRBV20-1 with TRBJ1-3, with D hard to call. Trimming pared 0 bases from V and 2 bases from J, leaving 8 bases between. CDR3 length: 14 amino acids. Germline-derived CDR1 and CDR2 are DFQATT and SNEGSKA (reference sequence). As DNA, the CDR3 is TGCAGTGCTAGAGATCGGCAGACTGGAAACACCATATATTTT. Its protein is CSARDRQTGNTIYF.

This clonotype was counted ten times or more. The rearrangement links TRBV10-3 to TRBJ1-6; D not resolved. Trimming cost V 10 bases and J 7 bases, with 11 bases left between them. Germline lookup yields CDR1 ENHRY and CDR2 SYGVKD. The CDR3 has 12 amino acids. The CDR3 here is CATQKGNSPLHF. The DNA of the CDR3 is TGTGCCACTCAGAAGGGAAATTCACCCCTCCACTTT.

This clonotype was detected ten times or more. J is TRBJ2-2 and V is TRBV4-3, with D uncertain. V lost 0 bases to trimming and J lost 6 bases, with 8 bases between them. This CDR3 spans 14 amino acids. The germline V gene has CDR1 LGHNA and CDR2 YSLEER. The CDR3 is CASSQDQVAGELFF. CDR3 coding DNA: TGCGCCAGCAGCCAAGATCAGGTCGCCGGGGAGCTGTTTTTT.

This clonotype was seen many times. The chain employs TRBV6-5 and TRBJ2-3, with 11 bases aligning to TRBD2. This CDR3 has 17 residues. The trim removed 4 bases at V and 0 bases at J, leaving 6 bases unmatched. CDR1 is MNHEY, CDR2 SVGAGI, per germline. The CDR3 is CASSFLGTSGSTDTQYF. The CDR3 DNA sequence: TGTGCCAGCAGTTTTCTTGGGACTAGCGGAAGCACAGATACGCAGTATTTT.

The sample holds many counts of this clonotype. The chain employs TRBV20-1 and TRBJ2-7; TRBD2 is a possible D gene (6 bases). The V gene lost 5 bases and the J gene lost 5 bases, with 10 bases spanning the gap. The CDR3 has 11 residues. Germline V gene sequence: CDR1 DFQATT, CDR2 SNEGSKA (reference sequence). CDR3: CSAGGGDEQYF. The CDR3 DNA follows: TGCAGTGCTGGAGGAGGGGACGAGCAGTACTTC.

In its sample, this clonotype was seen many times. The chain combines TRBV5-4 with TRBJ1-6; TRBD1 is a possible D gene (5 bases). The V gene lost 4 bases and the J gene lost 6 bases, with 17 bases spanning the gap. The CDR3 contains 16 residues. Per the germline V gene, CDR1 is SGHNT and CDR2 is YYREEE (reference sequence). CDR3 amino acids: CASSTGTAGGNSPLHF. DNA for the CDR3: TGTGCCAGCAGCACCGGGACGGCTGGGGGTAATTCACCCCTCCACTTT.

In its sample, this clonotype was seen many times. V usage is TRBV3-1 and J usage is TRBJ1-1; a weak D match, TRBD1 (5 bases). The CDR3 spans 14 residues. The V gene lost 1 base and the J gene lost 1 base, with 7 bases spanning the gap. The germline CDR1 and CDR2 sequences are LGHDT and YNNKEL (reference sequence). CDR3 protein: CASSQATANTEAFF. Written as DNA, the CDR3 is TGTGCCAGCAGCCAAGCGACAGCGAACACTGAAGCTTTCTTT.

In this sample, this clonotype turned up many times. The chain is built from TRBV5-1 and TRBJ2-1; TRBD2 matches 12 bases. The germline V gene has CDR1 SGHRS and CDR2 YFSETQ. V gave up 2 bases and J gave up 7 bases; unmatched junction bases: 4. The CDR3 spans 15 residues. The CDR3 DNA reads TGCGCCAGCAGCTTTGGACTAGCGGGGAAAAATGAGCAGTTCTTC. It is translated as CASSFGLAGKNEQFF.

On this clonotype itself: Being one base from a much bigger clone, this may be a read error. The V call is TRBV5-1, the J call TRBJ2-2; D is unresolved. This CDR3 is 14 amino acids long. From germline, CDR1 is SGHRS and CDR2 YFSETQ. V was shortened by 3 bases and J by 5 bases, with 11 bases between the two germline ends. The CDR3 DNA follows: TGCGCCAGCAGCTCCAACACTGGTACCGGGGAGCTGTTTTTT. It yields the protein CASSSNTGTGELFF.

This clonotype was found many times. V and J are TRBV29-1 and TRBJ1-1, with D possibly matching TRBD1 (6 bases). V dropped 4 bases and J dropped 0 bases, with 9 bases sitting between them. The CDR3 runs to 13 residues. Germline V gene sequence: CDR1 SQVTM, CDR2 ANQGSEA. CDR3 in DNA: TGCAGCGTTGCAACAGGGATGAACACTGAAGCTTTCTTT. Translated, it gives CSVATGMNTEAFF.

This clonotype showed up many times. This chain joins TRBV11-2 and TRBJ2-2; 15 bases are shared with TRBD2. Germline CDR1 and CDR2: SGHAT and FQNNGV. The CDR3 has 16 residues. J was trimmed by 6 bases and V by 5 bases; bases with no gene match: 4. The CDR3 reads CASSAGLAGGPGELFF. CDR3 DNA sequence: TGTGCCAGCAGCGCTGGACTAGCGGGGGGGCCCGGGGAGCTGTTTTTT.

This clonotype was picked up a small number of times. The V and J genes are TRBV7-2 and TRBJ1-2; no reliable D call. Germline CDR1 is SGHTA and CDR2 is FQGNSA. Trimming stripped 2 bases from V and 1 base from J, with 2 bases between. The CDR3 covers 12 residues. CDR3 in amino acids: CASSLYNYGYTF. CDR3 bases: TGTGCCAGCAGCTTATATAACTATGGCTACACCTTC. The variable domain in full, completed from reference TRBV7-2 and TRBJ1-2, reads GAGVSQSPSNKVTEKGKDVELRCDPISGHTALYWYRQSLGQGLEFLIYFQGNSAPDKSGLPSDRFSAERTGGSVSTLTIQRTQQEDSAVYLCASSLYNYGYTFGSGTRLTVV.